What follows are 4 T cell receptor beta chains derived from one specimen sequenced in a study of T cells in Graves' hyperthyroidism and ophthalmopathy. TCR beta CDR3 region amplification was performed from RNA transcripts. The HTBI primer set served for first-round RT-PCR of the TCR CDR3. TCRdb called the multiplex PCR reads again in MiXCR, with one record for every CDR3 protein. The sample includes roughly 570,000 distinct CDR3 sequences, around 16% of them seen just once. Material for sequencing was blood. Receptors were obtained from a woman aged 25 to 39 with Graves' hyperthyroidism.

The V call is TRBV6-1, the J call TRBJ2-2; possible D gene TRBD1, 6 bases. This CDR3 is built from 15 residues. Between the trimmed V and J ends, which lost 3 bases and 6 bases, there was a span of 14 bases. CDR1 MNHNS and CDR2 SASEGT come from the germline V gene. CDR3 DNA: TGTGCCAGCAGTGAGCGACAGGACAGCGCCGGGGAGCTGTTTTTT. Protein product: CASSERQDSAGELFF.

The chain carries TRBV13 and TRBJ2-1, with TRBD2 as a possible D gene (6 bases). The CDR3 is 16 residues long. Germline lookup yields CDR1 PRHDT and CDR2 FYEKMQ (reference sequence). V lost 5 bases and J 7 bases, leaving 21 bases between the germline ends. Here the CDR3 reads CASSDPSRRARNEQFF. The CDR3 coding sequence is TGTGCCAGCAGCGACCCTAGCAGGAGGGCGCGAAATGAGCAGTTCTTC.

This clonotype was recorded at least ten times. This sequence joins TRBV27 and TRBJ2-1; TRBD2 might be the D (5 bases). The CDR3 has 16 residues. Germline CDR1 and CDR2: MNHEY and SMNVEV (reference sequence). V was pared by 2 bases and J by 5 bases, with 16 bases between. The CDR3 region is CASSLLSGPADNEQFF. Here the CDR3 DNA reads TGTGCCAGCAGTTTACTAAGCGGACCAGCCGACAATGAGCAGTTCTTC.

The table lists this clonotype with many counts. The CDR3 spells CASSLWKGNVANTEAFF. CDR3 bases: TGTGCCAGCAGTTTATGGAAGGGAAATGTTGCGAACACTGAAGCTTTCTTT. The chain employs TRBV28 and TRBJ1-1; unclear D gene. This CDR3 comprises 17 residues. Between the trimmed V and J ends, which lost 0 bases and 1 base, there was a span of 15 bases. Germline V gives CDR1 MDHEN, CDR2 SYDVKM.